The 8 T cell receptor beta chains reported below all come from one sample, sequenced in a study of metastatic and nonmetastatic thyroid tumors. Via MiXCR, TCRdb re-called the PCR reads. The data show about 38,000 clones, roughly a quarter seen once. Ahead of thyroid surgery, no patient had received treatment of any kind. The material sequenced was blood. The source of these receptors is a female donor with papillary thyroid cancer or a benign thyroid nodule (not recorded which). Some clones in this sample may be carry-over from other donors' samples.

This clone was counted at least ten times. V usage is TRBV2 and J usage is TRBJ2-2, with D perhaps matching TRBD2 (6 bases). CDR1 and CDR2 from the germline V gene are SNHLY and FYNNEI. V lost 5 bases and J lost 5, with 15 bases in between. The CDR3 is 15 amino acids. CDR3 in amino acids: CASSKTGLGTGELFF. In DNA, the CDR3 is TGTGCCAGCAGTAAAACGGGACTGGGGACCGGGGAGCTGTTTTTT.

The J gene is TRBJ2-1, the V gene TRBV2; D might be TRBD2 (5 bases). V was cut by 4 bases and J by 10 bases, with 14 bases left in between. The CDR3 is 13 residues long. Germline assignment: CDR1 SNHLY and CDR2 FYNNEI. CDR3 loop: CASSVFTGMEQFF. In DNA form, the CDR3 reads TGTGCCAGCAGTGTCTTTACGGGAATGGAGCAGTTCTTC. Variable domain in full (rest from reference TRBV2 and TRBJ2-1): EPEVTQTPSHQVTQMGQEVILRCVPISNHLYFYWYRQILGQKVEFLVSFYNNEISEKSEIFDDQFSVERPDGSNFTLKIRSTKLEDSAMYFCASSVFTGMEQFFGPGTRLTVL.

In its sample, this clone was seen many times. V and J are TRBV24-1 and TRBJ1-4, with TRBD1 matching over 8 bases. This CDR3 is 14 amino acids long. Germline V gene data show CDR1 as KGHDR and CDR2 as SFDVKD. J gave up 4 bases and V 4 bases, and 1 base lay outside the gene matches. The CDR3, as DNA: TGTGCCACCAGTGAGACAGGGGTTAATGAAAAACTGTTTTTT. Translated, it gives CATSETGVNEKLFF.

The CDR3 sequence is CASSQEREATSGSRETQYF. In DNA, the CDR3 is TGTGCCAGCAGCCAAGAACGGGAGGCGACTAGCGGGAGTCGGGAGACCCAGTACTTC. The chain joins TRBV3-1 to TRBJ2-5, with TRBD2 matching over 12 bases. The CDR3 length is 19 residues. Trimming took 0 bases from V and 5 from J; bases not matched to a gene: 13. The V gene's germline CDR1 is LGHDT and CDR2 YNNKEL (reference sequence).

The CDR3: CASSLTGTSGDYEQYF. The CDR3 coding sequence is TGCGCCAGCAGCTTGACCGGGACTAGCGGGGACTACGAGCAGTACTTC. This rearrangement joins TRBV5-1 to TRBJ2-7; 13 bases align to TRBD2. Germline CDR1 is SGHRS and CDR2 is YFSETQ. The CDR3 has 16 amino acids. V was clipped by 1 base and J by 3 bases; unmatched bases: 4.

This clone was counted at least ten times. The gene calls are TRBV18 and TRBJ2-5; D is undetermined. Germline assignment: CDR1 KGHSH and CDR2 LQKENI. The CDR3 is 14 residues long. Between the trimmed V and J ends, which lost 4 bases and 1 base, there was a span of 10 bases. The CDR3 region is CASSRRNFQETQYF. The CDR3 bases are TGTGCCAGCTCACGCCGGAACTTCCAAGAGACCCAGTACTTC.

In its sample, this clone was seen many times. This chain joins TRBV28 and TRBJ1-4; no definite D call. The CDR3 length is 12 residues. The germline V gene encodes CDR1 MDHEN and CDR2 SYDVKM. The germline V and J ends were trimmed by 8 bases and 8 bases, with 12 bases remaining between them. The CDR3 nucleotides read TGTGCCAGCTGTCACAGATGGGAAAAACTGTTTTTT. Its translation is CASCHRWEKLFF.

V and J are TRBV5-1 and TRBJ2-7; 10 bases match TRBD1. J was trimmed by 1 base and V by 6 bases; bases with no gene match: 7. Germline lookup yields CDR1 SGHRS and CDR2 YFSETQ. The CDR3 extends over 15 amino acids. CDR3 sequence reads: CASTRRGQGSYEQYF. CDR3 in DNA: TGCGCCAGCACCAGGCGGGGACAGGGGTCCTACGAGCAGTACTTC. Combining the CDR3 with reference TRBV5-1 and TRBJ2-7 gives the whole variable domain KAGVTQTPRYLIKTRGQQVTLSCSPISGHRSVSWYQQTPGQGLQFLFEYFSETQRNKGNFPGRFSGRQFSNSRSEMNVSTLELGDSALYLCASTRRGQGSYEQYFGPGTRLTVT.